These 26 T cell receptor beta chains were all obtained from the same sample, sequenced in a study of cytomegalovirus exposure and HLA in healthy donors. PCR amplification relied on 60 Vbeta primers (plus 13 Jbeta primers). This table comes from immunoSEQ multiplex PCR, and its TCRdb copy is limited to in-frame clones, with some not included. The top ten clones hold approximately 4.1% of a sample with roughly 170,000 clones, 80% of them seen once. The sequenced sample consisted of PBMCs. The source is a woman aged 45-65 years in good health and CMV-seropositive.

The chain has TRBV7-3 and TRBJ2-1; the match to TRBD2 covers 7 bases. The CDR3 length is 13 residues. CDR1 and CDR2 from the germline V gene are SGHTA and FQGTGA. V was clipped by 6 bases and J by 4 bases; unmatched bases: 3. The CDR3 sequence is CASRPGGYNEQFF. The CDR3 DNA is TGTGCCAGCAGGCCGGGGGGATACAATGAGCAGTTCTTC. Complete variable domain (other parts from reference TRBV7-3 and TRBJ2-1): GAGVSQTPSNKVTEKGKYVELRCDPISGHTALYWYRQSLGQGPEFLIYFQGTGAADDSGLPNDRFFAVRPEGSVSTLKIQRTERGDSAVYLCASRPGGYNEQFFGPGTRLTVL.

The CDR3 loop is CASSWGGGQGAGGANVLTF. The DNA for the CDR3 is TGTGCCAGCAGCTGGGGTGGAGGGCAGGGGGCAGGCGGGGCCAACGTCCTGACTTTC. This chain links TRBV4-2 with TRBJ2-6; 8 nucleotides align to TRBD1. CDR1 is LGHNA, CDR2 YNFKEQ, per germline. The CDR3 covers 19 residues. V trimming: 5 bases; J trimming: 4 bases; junction bases outside the gene matches: 16.

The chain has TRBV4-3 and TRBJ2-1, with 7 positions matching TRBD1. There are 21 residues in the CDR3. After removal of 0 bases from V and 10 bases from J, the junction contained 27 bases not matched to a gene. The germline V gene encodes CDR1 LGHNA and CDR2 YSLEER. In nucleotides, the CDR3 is TGCGCCAGCAGCCAAGAACTAGGGGGCCATTTAGGGGGCCGGTTTATTAGGGAGCAGTTCTTC. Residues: CASSQELGGHLGGRFIREQFF.

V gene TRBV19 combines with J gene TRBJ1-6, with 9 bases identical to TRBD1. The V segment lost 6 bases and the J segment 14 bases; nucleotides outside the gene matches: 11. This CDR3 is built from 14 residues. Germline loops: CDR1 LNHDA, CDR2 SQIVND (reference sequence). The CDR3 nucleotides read TGTGCCAGTAGGCAACAGGGGGCCCAAGAGGCCCTCCACTTT. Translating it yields CASRQQGAQEALHF. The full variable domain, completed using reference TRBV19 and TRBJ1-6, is DGGITQSPKYLFRKEGQNVTLSCEQNLNHDAMYWYRQDPGQGLRLIYYSQIVNDFQKGDIAEGYSVSREKKESFPLTVTSAQKNPTAFYLCASRQQGAQEALHFGNGTRLTVT.

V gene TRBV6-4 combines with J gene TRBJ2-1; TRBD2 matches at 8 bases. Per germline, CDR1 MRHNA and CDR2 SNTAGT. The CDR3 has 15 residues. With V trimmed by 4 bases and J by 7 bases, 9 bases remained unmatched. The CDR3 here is CASSGKAGEGNEQFF. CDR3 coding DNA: TGTGCCAGCAGTGGAAAAGCGGGAGAGGGGAATGAGCAGTTCTTC.

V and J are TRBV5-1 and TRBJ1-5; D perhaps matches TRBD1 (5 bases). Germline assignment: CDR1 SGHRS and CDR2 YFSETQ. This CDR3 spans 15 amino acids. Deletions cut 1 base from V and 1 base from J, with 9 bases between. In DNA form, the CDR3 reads TGCGCCAGCAGCTTGAGTTCAGGGAGCAATCAGCCCCAGCATTTT. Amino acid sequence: CASSLSSGSNQPQHF.

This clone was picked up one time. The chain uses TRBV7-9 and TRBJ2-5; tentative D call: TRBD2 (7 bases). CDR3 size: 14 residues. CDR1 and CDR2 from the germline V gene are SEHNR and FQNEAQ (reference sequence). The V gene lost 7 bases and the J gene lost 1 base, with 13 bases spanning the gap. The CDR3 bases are TGTGCCAGCAACAATAGGGGGGGCCAAGAGACCCAGTACTTC. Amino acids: CASNNRGGQETQYF.

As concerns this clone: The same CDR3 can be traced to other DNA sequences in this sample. CDR3 region: CASSVGQGAYNEQFF. Here the CDR3 DNA reads TGTGCCAGCAGCGTAGGGCAGGGGGCCTACAATGAGCAGTTCTTC. The J gene is TRBJ2-1, the V gene TRBV9; 7 bases are a match to TRBD1. CDR1 and CDR2 from the germline V gene are SGDLS and YYNGEE. Germline trimming cut 0 bases from V and 2 bases from J; bases unmatched to any gene: 2. This CDR3 is 15 amino acids long.

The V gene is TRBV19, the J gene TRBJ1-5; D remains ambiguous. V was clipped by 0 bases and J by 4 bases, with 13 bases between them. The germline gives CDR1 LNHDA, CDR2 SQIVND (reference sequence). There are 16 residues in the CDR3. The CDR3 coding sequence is TGTGCCAGTAGTATAGATTTCTCAGGTCTTAATCAGCCCCAGCATTTT. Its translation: CASSIDFSGLNQPQHF.

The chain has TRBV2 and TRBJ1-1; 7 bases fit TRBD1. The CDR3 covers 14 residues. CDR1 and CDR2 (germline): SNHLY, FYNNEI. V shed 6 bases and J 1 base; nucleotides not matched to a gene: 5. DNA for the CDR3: TGTGCCAGCAGGACCGGGACAGCGAACACTGAAGCTTTCTTT. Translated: CASRTGTANTEAFF.

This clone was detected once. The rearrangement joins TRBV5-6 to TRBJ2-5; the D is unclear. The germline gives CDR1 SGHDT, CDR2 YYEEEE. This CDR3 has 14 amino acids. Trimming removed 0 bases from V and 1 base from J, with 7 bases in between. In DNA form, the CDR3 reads TGTGCCAGCAGCTTGGGGCAGTTCCAAGAGACCCAGTACTTC. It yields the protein CASSLGQFQETQYF.

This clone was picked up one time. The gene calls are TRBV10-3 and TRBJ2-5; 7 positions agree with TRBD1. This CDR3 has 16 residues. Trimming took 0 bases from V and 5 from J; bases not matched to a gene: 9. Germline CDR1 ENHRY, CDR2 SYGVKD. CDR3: CAISESGRGYEETQYF. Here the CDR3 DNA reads TGTGCCATCAGTGAGTCTGGCAGGGGGTATGAGGAGACCCAGTACTTC.

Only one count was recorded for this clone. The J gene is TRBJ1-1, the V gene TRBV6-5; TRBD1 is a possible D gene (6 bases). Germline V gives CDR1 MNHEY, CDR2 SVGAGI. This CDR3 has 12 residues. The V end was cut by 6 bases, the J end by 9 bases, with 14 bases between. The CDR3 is CASRETGSQAFF. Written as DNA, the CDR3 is TGTGCCAGCAGGGAAACAGGGTCCCAAGCTTTCTTT.

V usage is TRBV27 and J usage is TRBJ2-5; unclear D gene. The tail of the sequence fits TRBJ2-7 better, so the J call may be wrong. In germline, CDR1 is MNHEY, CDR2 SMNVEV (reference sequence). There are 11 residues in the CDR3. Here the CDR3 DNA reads TGTGCCAGCAGTTTAGACTACGAGCAGTACTTC. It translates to CASSLDYEQYF.

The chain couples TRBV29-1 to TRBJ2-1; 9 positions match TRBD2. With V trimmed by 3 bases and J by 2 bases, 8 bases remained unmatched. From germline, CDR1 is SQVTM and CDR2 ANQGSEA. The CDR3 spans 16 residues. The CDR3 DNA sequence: TGCAGCGTTGATGGGGCGGGGGGGGTAACCTACAATGAGCAGTTCTTC. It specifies CSVDGAGGVTYNEQFF.

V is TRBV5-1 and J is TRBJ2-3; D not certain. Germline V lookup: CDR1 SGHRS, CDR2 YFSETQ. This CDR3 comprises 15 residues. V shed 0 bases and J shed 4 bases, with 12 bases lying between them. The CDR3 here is CASSLAAAESDTQYF. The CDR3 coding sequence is TGCGCCAGCAGCTTGGCCGCGGCGGAATCAGATACGCAGTATTTT.

The CDR3 protein is CASSLVFTGRSDEQYF. Written as DNA, the CDR3 is TGTGCCAGCAGCTTAGTATTCACAGGGCGGAGCGACGAGCAGTACTTC. The V gene is TRBV7-2, the J gene TRBJ2-7; D may be TRBD1 (6 bases). The length of the CDR3 is 16 residues. Germline values: CDR1 SGHTA, CDR2 FQGNSA. V shed 1 base and J shed 5 bases, with 18 bases lying between them.

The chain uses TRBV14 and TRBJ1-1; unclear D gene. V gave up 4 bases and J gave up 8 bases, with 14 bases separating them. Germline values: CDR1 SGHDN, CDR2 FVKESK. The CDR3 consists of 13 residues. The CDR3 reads CASSPLGGREAFF. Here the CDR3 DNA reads TGTGCCAGCAGCCCCTTGGGTGGGAGGGAAGCTTTCTTT.

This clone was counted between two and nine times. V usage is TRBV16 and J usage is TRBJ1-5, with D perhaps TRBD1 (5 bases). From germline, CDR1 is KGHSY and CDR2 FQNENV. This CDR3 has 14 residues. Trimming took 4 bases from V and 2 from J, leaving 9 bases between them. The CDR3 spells CASSPSGGNQPQHF. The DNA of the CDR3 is TGTGCCAGCAGCCCGTCGGGGGGCAATCAGCCCCAGCATTTT.

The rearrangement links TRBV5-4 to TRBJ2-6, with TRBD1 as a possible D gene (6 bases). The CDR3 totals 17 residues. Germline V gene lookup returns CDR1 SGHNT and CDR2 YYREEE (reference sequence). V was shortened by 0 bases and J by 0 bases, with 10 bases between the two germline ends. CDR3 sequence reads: CASSLGAGDSGANVLTF. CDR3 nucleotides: TGTGCCAGCAGCTTGGGCGCAGGGGACTCTGGGGCCAACGTCCTGACTTTC.

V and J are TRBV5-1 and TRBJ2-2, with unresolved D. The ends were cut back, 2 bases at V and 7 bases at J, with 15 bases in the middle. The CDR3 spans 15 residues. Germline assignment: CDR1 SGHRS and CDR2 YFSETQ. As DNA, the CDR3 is TGCGCCAGCAGCTTTGGTGCGGCGTCCGGCGGGGAGCTGTTTTTT. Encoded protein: CASSFGAASGGELFF.

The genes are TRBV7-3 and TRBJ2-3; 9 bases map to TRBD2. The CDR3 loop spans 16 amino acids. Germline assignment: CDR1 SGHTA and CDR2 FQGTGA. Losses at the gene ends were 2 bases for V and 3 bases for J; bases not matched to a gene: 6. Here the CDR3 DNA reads TGTGCCAGCAGCTTAGGGCGGGGGGGCCAAACAGATACGCAGTATTTT. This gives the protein CASSLGRGGQTDTQYF.

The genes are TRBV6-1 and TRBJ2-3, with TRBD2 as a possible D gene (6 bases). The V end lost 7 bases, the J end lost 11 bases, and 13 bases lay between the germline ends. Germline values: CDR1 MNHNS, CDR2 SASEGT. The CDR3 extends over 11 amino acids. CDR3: CASTSGVEQYF. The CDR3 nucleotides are TGTGCCAGCACCTCGGGAGTAGAGCAGTATTTT.

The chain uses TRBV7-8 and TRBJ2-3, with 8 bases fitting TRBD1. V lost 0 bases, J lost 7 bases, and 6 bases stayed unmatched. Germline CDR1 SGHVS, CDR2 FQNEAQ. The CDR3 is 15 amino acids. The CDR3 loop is CASSLARTGGNTQYF. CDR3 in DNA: TGTGCCAGCAGCTTAGCGCGCACAGGGGGAAATACGCAGTATTTT.

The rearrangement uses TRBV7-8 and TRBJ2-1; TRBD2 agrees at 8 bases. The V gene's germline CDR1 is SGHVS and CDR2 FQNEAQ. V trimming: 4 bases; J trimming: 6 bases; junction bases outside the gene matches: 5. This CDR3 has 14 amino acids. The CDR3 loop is CASSSRTSFNEQFF. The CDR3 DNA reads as TGTGCCAGCAGCTCTAGGACTAGCTTCAATGAGCAGTTCTTC.

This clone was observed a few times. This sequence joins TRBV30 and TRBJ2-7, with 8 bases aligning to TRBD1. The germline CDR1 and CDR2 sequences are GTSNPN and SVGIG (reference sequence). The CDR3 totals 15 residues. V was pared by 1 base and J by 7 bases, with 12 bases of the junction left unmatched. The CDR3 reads CAWSDGQGVLREQYF. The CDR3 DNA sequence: TGTGCCTGGAGTGACGGACAGGGCGTTTTGCGGGAGCAGTACTTC.